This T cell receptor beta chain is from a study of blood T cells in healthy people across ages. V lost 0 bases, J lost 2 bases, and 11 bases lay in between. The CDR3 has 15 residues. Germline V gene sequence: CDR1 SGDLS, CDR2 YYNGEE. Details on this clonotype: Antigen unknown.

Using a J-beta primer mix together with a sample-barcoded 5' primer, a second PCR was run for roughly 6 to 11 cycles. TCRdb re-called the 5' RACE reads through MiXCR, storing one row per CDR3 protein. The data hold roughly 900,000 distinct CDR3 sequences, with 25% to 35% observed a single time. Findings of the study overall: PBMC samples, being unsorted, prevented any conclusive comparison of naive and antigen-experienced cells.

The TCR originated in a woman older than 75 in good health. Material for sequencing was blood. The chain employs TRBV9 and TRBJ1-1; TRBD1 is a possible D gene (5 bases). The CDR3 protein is CASSVGGVHNTEAFF. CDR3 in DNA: TGTGCCAGCAGCGTAGGGGGGGTCCACAACACTGAAGCTTTCTTT.